This T cell receptor (beta chain) was retrieved from a study of neurological immune-mediated disorders. The overall study: Of the approximately 35 patients who had multiple sclerosis, about 31 had the relapsing-remitting form and 3 had the secondary progressive form. Study results and caveats: The absence of any CDR3 amino acid sequence shared by expanded clones across subjects suggests that repertoires were private in all groups.

The cDNA came from 5'RACE with 10-nucleotide random UMIs. Every sequencing run generated in excess of 170 million TCR-beta sequences. These sequences covered 15-18 subjects. Using its own MiXCR run on the 5' RACE reads, TCRdb lists one record per CDR3 protein. The table shows tens of thousands of distinct CDR3 sequences, with roughly 4% occurring only once. The CDR3 totals 15 residues. V lost 3 bases to trimming and J lost 5 bases; unmatched junction nucleotides: 1. Germline V CDR1 and CDR2: KGHSH, LQKENI. As concerns this clonotype: Its antigen is not identified.

The genes are TRBV18 and TRBJ2-1, with TRBD2 matching 13 bases. This TCR derives from a man in his forties or fifties with multiple sclerosis. Material: PBMCs. The CDR3 DNA is TGTGCCAGCTCACCGGGACTAGCGGGGCACAATGAGCAGTTCTTC. Translating gives CASSPGLAGHNEQFF.